The 31 T cell receptor beta chains in this list originate from one sample, sequenced in a study of blood T cell repertoires in COVID-19. Measured with immunoSEQ multiplex PCR; TCRdb has only the in-frame clones, and not every one. The sample contains 350,000 to 450,000 clones, about 88% of which appear only once. Sequencing was performed on peripheral blood. Source of these receptors: a human donor in a cohort sampled during active COVID-19.

J is TRBJ2-5 and V is TRBV5-4; 8 bases match TRBD2. The germline gives CDR1 SGHNT, CDR2 YYREEE (reference sequence). V dropped 0 bases and J dropped 4; count of bases not matched to a gene: 2. The CDR3 consists of 14 residues. The CDR3 nucleotides are TGTGCCAGCAGCTTGGCTCTAGCGGGAGAGACCCAGTACTTC. Its protein product is CASSLALAGETQYF.

This chain connects TRBV6-1 to TRBJ1-6; D ambiguous. Trimming took 2 bases from V and 7 from J, leaving 15 bases between them. The CDR3 is 16 residues long. Germline V lookup: CDR1 MNHNS, CDR2 SASEGT. CDR3 nucleotides: TGTGCCAGCAGTGAAAGCTGGGGAGTGGGGAATTCACCCCTCCACTTT. Translating gives CASSESWGVGNSPLHF.

V is TRBV13 and J is TRBJ2-3, with 11 positions matching TRBD2. V shed 0 bases, J shed 0 bases, and the junction held 5 bases outside the gene matches. The CDR3 loop spans 18 amino acids. The V gene's germline CDR1 is PRHDT and CDR2 FYEKMQ (reference sequence). Here the CDR3 reads CASSLGLAGATSTDTQYF. The CDR3 bases are TGTGCCAGCAGCTTAGGACTAGCGGGGGCCACTAGCACAGATACGCAGTATTTT.

V usage is TRBV6-5 and J usage is TRBJ1-6; D is undetermined. This CDR3 region has 15 residues. CDR1 MNHEY and CDR2 SVGAGI come from the germline V gene. V lost 10 bases, J lost 7 bases, and 20 bases lay in between. The CDR3: CAIRREGSGNSPLHF. The CDR3 bases are TGTGCCATCCGGAGGGAGGGAAGTGGGAATTCACCCCTCCACTTT.

The chain joins TRBV10-2 to TRBJ2-5; 15 positions match TRBD2. J was trimmed by 2 bases and V by 6 bases; bases with no gene match: 4. Germline-derived CDR1 and CDR2 are WSHSY and SAAADI. This CDR3 region has 16 residues. The CDR3 nucleotides read TGCGCCAGCAGGGGACTAGCGGGAGGACAACAAGAGACCCAGTACTTC. Encoded protein: CASRGLAGGQQETQYF.

J is TRBJ1-2 and V is TRBV30; 9 bases line up with TRBD1. V shed 0 bases, J shed 8 bases, and the junction held 10 bases outside the gene matches. CDR3 length equals 15 residues. CDR1 is GTSNPN, CDR2 SVGIG, per germline (reference sequence). CDR3 sequence (DNA): TGTGCCTGGAGTGTGGGCCGATGGGACAGGGACGGCTACACCTTC. It yields the protein CAWSVGRWDRDGYTF.

In this sample, this clone turned up a few times. J is TRBJ2-7 and V is TRBV27, with TRBD1 matching over 11 bases. This CDR3 comprises 15 residues. V gave up 5 bases and J gave up 1 base; unmatched junction bases: 4. Germline lookup yields CDR1 MNHEY and CDR2 SMNVEV (reference sequence). As DNA, the CDR3 is TGTGCCAGCAGTCCAGGGACAGGGGGTTCCTACGAGCAGTACTTC. Translated, it gives CASSPGTGGSYEQYF.

This clone occurred a few times. V gene TRBV5-1 combines with J gene TRBJ2-7; a weak D match, TRBD2 (5 bases). V lost 4 bases and J lost 3, with 11 bases in between. The CDR3 runs to 13 residues. Germline V gene lookup returns CDR1 SGHRS and CDR2 YFSETQ. CDR3 in amino acids: CASSLGLYYEQYF. For the CDR3, the DNA is TGCGCCAGCAGCCTCGGACTCTACTACGAGCAGTACTTC.

The sample holds one count of this clone. The chain links TRBV3-1 (or the pseudogene TRBV3-2) to TRBJ2-5; a possible D gene is TRBD1 (6 bases). Trimming shortened V by 2 bases and J by 3 bases, and 7 bases separated the two germline ends. The germline gives CDR1 LGHDT, CDR2 YNNKEL (reference sequence). The CDR3 runs to 13 residues. The CDR3 bases are TGTGCCAGCAGCCAATGGACAGAAGAGACCCAGTACTTC. Protein sequence: CASSQWTEETQYF.

The chain couples TRBV5-1 to TRBJ2-1; 8 nucleotides line up with TRBD1. The germline gives CDR1 SGHRS, CDR2 YFSETQ. This CDR3 has 12 amino acids. V shed 8 bases, J shed 8 bases, and the junction held 6 bases outside the gene matches. The CDR3 DNA sequence: TGCGCCAGTAAGACAGGGGACGATGAGCAGTTCTTC. Its translation is CASKTGDDEQFF.

This chain joins TRBV5-1 and TRBJ2-2; D is possibly TRBD1 (7 bases). The germline CDR1 and CDR2 sequences are SGHRS and YFSETQ. The CDR3 is 16 amino acids. The germline V and J ends were trimmed by 4 bases and 2 bases, with 15 bases remaining between them. The CDR3 loop reads CASSPRTGLNTGELFF. CDR3 sequence (DNA): TGCGCCAGCAGCCCCCGGACAGGACTAAACACCGGGGAGCTGTTTTTT.

This chain links TRBV19 with TRBJ2-1, with D maybe TRBD2 (5 bases). CDR3 length: 16 residues. Germline CDR1 is LNHDA and CDR2 is SQIVND (reference sequence). V was clipped by 7 bases and J by 0 bases, with 16 bases between them. CDR3 nucleotide sequence: TGTGCCAGTACCCAGTCAAGCGGAAGCTCCTACAATGAGCAGTTCTTC. Translated: CASTQSSGSSYNEQFF.

Points on this clone: Its ends do not fully match the called genes, so a read error is possible. The chain recombines TRBV7-7 with TRBJ2-7, with TRBD2 as a possible D gene (5 bases). This CDR3 contains 15 residues. Germline CDR1 SSHAT, CDR2 FNYEAQ (reference sequence). CDR3 DNA: TGTGCTAGCAGCTTATTCCGCGGGCCAGCCTACGAGCAGTACTTC. Amino acid sequence: CASSLFRGPAYEQYF.

J is TRBJ2-3 and V is TRBV11-2; TRBD2 matches at 8 bases. V was pared by 1 base and J by 6 bases, with 6 bases of the junction left unmatched. CDR1 is SGHAT and CDR2 is FQNNGV in the germline V gene. There are 15 residues in the CDR3. The CDR3 sequence is CASSLVIAGLDTQYF. Here the CDR3 DNA reads TGTGCCAGCAGCTTAGTGATAGCGGGGCTGGATACGCAGTATTTT.

The CDR3 sequence: CARGKISGEYEQYF. The CDR3, as DNA: TGTGCCAGGGGCAAGATTAGCGGTGAATACGAGCAGTACTTC. The chain joins TRBV2 to TRBJ2-7, with D possibly TRBD2 on 6 matching bases. The V gene lost 9 bases and the J gene lost 4 bases, with 19 bases spanning the gap. CDR1 and CDR2 from the germline V gene are SNHLY and FYNNEI. The CDR3 spans 14 residues.

This chain connects TRBV4-1 to TRBJ1-2; 10 nucleotides line up with TRBD1. V was clipped by 3 bases and J by 4 bases; unmatched bases: 2. Germline CDR1 MGHRA, CDR2 YSYEKL. This CDR3 has 14 amino acids. CDR3 protein: CASSQGTGAYGYTF. Written as DNA, the CDR3 is TGCGCCAGCAGCCAGGGGACAGGGGCCTATGGCTACACCTTC.

The chain recombines TRBV18 with TRBJ2-3; tentative D call: TRBD2 (5 bases). The CDR3 length is 15 residues. Germline loops: CDR1 KGHSH, CDR2 LQKENI. With 6 bases removed from V and 4 bases from J, the gap between germline ends came to 17 bases. The CDR3 sequence is CASSDPGDLADTQYF. DNA for the CDR3: TGTGCCAGCTCCGACCCCGGGGATTTGGCAGATACGCAGTATTTT.

This clone has only a few counts. The chain combines TRBV7-9 with TRBJ2-7; TRBD1 agrees at 7 bases. The germline V gene has CDR1 SEHNR and CDR2 FQNEAQ (reference sequence). CDR3 size: 14 residues. V shed 5 bases and J 2 bases; nucleotides not matched to a gene: 6. CDR3 nucleotides: TGTGCCAGCAGCCCCGGGACAGCTCCCTACGAGCAGTACTTC. Protein: CASSPGTAPYEQYF.

The rearrangement links TRBV5-8 to TRBJ2-7; TRBD1 agrees at 7 bases. The germline gives CDR1 SGHTS, CDR2 YDEGEE. CDR3 length: 13 residues. J lost 4 bases, V lost 4 bases, and 5 bases had no gene match. CDR3 protein: CASSRGQLYEQYF. The CDR3 DNA follows: TGTGCCAGCAGCCGGGGACAGCTATACGAGCAGTACTTC.

The chain is built from TRBV28 and TRBJ2-5; 8 positions agree with TRBD2. The germline V gene encodes CDR1 MDHEN and CDR2 SYDVKM. J was trimmed by 1 base and V by 10 bases; bases with no gene match: 5. The CDR3 sequence is 13 residues long. The CDR3 DNA is TGTGCCACCTCCAGCGGGAGCCAAGAGACCCAGTACTTC. Translation: CATSSGSQETQYF.

The rearrangement joins TRBV30 to TRBJ2-1; D is unresolved. The germline V gene encodes CDR1 GTSNPN and CDR2 SVGIG (reference sequence). V lost 2 bases, J lost 3 bases, and 11 bases lay in between. The length of the CDR3 is 14 residues. CDR3 sequence (DNA): TGTGCCTGGAGTATGACTCGAGGCTACAATGAGCAGTTCTTC. Its protein is CAWSMTRGYNEQFF.

This chain links TRBV13 with TRBJ1-1, with 7 nucleotides matching TRBD1. Germline loops: CDR1 PRHDT, CDR2 FYEKMQ (reference sequence). This CDR3 region has 14 residues. V lost 6 bases, J lost 0 bases, and 4 bases stayed unmatched. The CDR3 DNA reads as TGTGCCAGCAGAGAAACAGGGGTGAACACTGAAGCTTTCTTT. This sequence encodes CASRETGVNTEAFF.

This clone was recorded once. V gene TRBV21-1 combines with J gene TRBJ1-2; the table calls TRBD1, which could not be checked here. TRBV21-1 is a pseudogene segment. The CDR3 is made up of 17 amino acids. The CDR3, as DNA: TGTGCCAGCAGCAAAGAGGTGATCAGGACAGGGGAATATGGCTACACCTTC. This gives the protein CASSKEVIRTGEYGYTF.

The rearrangement uses TRBV9 and TRBJ2-4; D is unresolved. Trimming removed 2 bases from V and 0 bases from J, with 9 bases in between. CDR3 length: 15 amino acids. Looked up from germline, CDR1 is SGDLS and CDR2 is YYNGEE. As DNA, the CDR3 is TGTGCCAGCAGCGTTGGTAACATAGCCAAAAACATTCAGTACTTC. Its translation is CASSVGNIAKNIQYF.

J is TRBJ2-7 and V is TRBV15; the match to TRBD1 covers 9 bases. V was clipped by 4 bases and J by 4 bases; unmatched bases: 8. Germline CDR1 reads LNHNV; CDR2 reads YYDKDF (reference sequence). The CDR3 loop spans 15 amino acids. This CDR3 reads CATSKQPGQGYEQYF. CDR3 DNA: TGTGCCACCAGCAAACAGCCGGGACAGGGATACGAGCAGTACTTC.

The genes are TRBV7-3 and TRBJ2-5; maybe TRBD2 (6 bases). Germline V gene lookup returns CDR1 SGHTA and CDR2 FQGTGA. V lost 5 bases and J 7 bases, leaving 26 bases between the germline ends. The CDR3 loop spans 17 amino acids. The CDR3 spells CASSPSAIGTLGGTQYF. The CDR3 DNA follows: TGTGCCAGCAGCCCATCCGCGATAGGGACTTTGGGGGGGACCCAGTACTTC.

The gene calls are TRBV19 and TRBJ2-1, with 7 bases matching TRBD2. Looked up from germline, CDR1 is LNHDA and CDR2 is SQIVND (reference sequence). Losses at the gene ends were 7 bases for V and 4 bases for J; bases not matched to a gene: 1. The CDR3 runs 12 residues. The CDR3 region has the DNA TGTGCCAGTACTAGCGGTTACAATGAGCAGTTCTTC. Translating it yields CASTSGYNEQFF.

This chain joins TRBV11-3 and TRBJ2-7, with a tentative D call TRBD2 (5 bases). Germline-derived CDR1 and CDR2 are SGHNT and YENEEA. Trimming took 5 bases from V and 7 from J, leaving 12 bases between them. This CDR3 has 12 residues. CDR3 coding DNA: TGTGCCAGCAGCCCAGGACGAGGGGAGCAGTACTTC. Residues: CASSPGRGEQYF.

CDR3 loop: CASSPSGRASEQFF. The CDR3 bases are TGTGCCAGCAGCCCGAGCGGGAGGGCCAGTGAGCAGTTCTTC. The rearrangement uses TRBV9 and TRBJ2-1; 10 bases fit TRBD2. The CDR3 is 14 residues long. Germline V lookup: CDR1 SGDLS, CDR2 YYNGEE. The V gene end was trimmed by 4 bases and the J gene end by 9 bases; junction bases not matched to a gene: 7.

Only one count was recorded for this clone. V is TRBV7-2 and J is TRBJ2-3; 7 nucleotides agree with TRBD2. This CDR3 contains 14 residues. Trimming at V came to 5 bases and at J to 6 bases, leaving 8 bases not matched to a gene. Germline assignment: CDR1 SGHTA and CDR2 FQGNSA. The CDR3 DNA reads as TGTGCCAGCAGCCCCCGGACTAGTTTGGATACGCAGTATTTT. It specifies CASSPRTSLDTQYF.

V usage is TRBV19 and J usage is TRBJ1-5; D ambiguous. Per germline, CDR1 LNHDA and CDR2 SQIVND (reference sequence). V lost 3 bases to trimming and J lost 1 base, with 13 bases between them. The CDR3 contains 16 residues. The CDR3, as DNA: TGTGCCAGTAGTATCTCCCCGGCGGGAAGCAATCAGCCCCAGCATTTT. Translated: CASSISPAGSNQPQHF.